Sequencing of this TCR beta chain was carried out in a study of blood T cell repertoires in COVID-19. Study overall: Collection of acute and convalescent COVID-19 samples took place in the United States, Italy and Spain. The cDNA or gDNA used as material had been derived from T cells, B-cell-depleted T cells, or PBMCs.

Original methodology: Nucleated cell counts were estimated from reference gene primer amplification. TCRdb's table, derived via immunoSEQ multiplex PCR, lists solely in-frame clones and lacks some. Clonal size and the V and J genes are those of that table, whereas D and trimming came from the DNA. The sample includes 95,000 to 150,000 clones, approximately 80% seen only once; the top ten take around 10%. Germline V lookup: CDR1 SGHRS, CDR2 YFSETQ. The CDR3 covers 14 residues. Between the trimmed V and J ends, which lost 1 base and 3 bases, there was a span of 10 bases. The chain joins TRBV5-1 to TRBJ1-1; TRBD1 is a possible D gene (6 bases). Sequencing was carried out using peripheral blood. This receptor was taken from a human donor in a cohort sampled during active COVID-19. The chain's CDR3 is CASSLTGTDTEAFF. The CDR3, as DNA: TGCGCCAGCAGCTTGACAGGGACGGACACTGAAGCTTTCTTT.